These 12 T cell receptor beta chains came from one sample sequenced in a study of T cell responses to AZD1222 COVID-19 vaccine. The repertoire was sequenced with immunoSEQ multiplex PCR; TCRdb's copy has only in-frame clones and lacks some. The repertoire holds fewer than 55,000 clones, with more than 80% as singletons. Sample: peripheral blood, taken on day 0 of AZD1222 vaccination. These TCRs come from an adult in good health.

The chain combines TRBV19 with TRBJ1-6, with 9 bases identical to TRBD1. Trimming took 3 bases from V and 9 from J; bases not matched to a gene: 6. Germline CDR1 is LNHDA and CDR2 is SQIVND (reference sequence). This CDR3 is built from 15 residues. The CDR3 bases are TGTGCCAGTAGTATCTCCGGACAGGGGTTTTCACCCCTCCACTTT. Encoded protein: CASSISGQGFSPLHF.

V is TRBV12-5 and J is TRBJ1-5; 7 nucleotides agree with TRBD1. Germline lookup yields CDR1 LGHNT and CDR2 FRNRAP. The CDR3 extends over 16 amino acids. Trimming took 7 bases from V and 0 from J; bases not matched to a gene: 9. DNA of the CDR3: TGTGCTAGTGCAGGAGAGGGACAGTATAGCAATCAGCCCCAGCATTTT. As protein: CASAGEGQYSNQPQHF.

The chain recombines TRBV4-1 with TRBJ2-7; 13 bases are shared with TRBD2. J gave up 7 bases and V 0 bases, and 6 bases lay outside the gene matches. Germline V CDR1 and CDR2: MGHRA, YSYEKL. The CDR3 length is 16 residues. The CDR3 DNA follows: TGCGCCAGCAGCCAAGACCCAGGACTAGCGGGAGTTGAGCAGTACTTC. Its protein is CASSQDPGLAGVEQYF.

This clone was recorded once. The chain employs TRBV5-1 and TRBJ1-2; 9 nucleotides align to TRBD1. In germline, CDR1 is SGHRS, CDR2 YFSETQ. The V and J ends lost 4 bases and 2 bases, in that order; junction bases with no gene match: 3. This CDR3 is 14 amino acids long. The CDR3 protein is CASSPGTGNYGYTF. The DNA of the CDR3 is TGCGCCAGCAGCCCCGGGACAGGGAACTATGGCTACACCTTC.

Here the CDR3 DNA reads TGCGCCAGCAGCCAGGACCGGGACAACCAAGAGACCCAGTACTTC. It codes for CASSQDRDNQETQYF. This chain links TRBV4-1 with TRBJ2-5; weak D call: TRBD1 (6 bases). Germline V CDR1 and CDR2: MGHRA, YSYEKL. The CDR3 has 15 amino acids. The germline V and J ends were trimmed by 3 bases and 0 bases, with 11 bases remaining between them.

The chain is built from TRBV5-1 and TRBJ1-5, with D unresolved. Trimming stripped 3 bases from V and 5 bases from J, with 9 bases between. The CDR3 has 13 residues. Germline V gene sequence: CDR1 SGHRS, CDR2 YFSETQ. The CDR3 reads CASSSTWDQPQHF. In DNA, the CDR3 is TGCGCCAGCAGCTCAACCTGGGATCAGCCCCAGCATTTT. The variable domain in full, completed from reference TRBV5-1 and TRBJ1-5, reads KAGVTQTPRYLIKTRGQQVTLSCSPISGHRSVSWYQQTPGQGLQFLFEYFSETQRNKGNFPGRFSGRQFSNSRSEMNVSTLELGDSALYLCASSSTWDQPQHFGDGTRLSIL.

The CDR3 spells CASSAGIPGREKLFF. The CDR3 region has the DNA TGTGCCAGCAGTGCTGGGATCCCGGGGAGGGAAAAACTGTTTTTT. The V gene is TRBV28, the J gene TRBJ1-4; D is undetermined. In germline, CDR1 is MDHEN, CDR2 SYDVKM. Trimming removed 5 bases from V and 8 bases from J, with 18 bases in between. The length of the CDR3 is 15 residues.

The chain is built from TRBV3-1 (or the pseudogene TRBV3-2) and TRBJ1-5; D is unresolved. The V gene's germline CDR1 is LGHDT and CDR2 YNNKEL (reference sequence). CDR3 size: 14 residues. V was trimmed by 3 bases and J by 6 bases, leaving 12 bases between them. The CDR3 is CASSQQRGGQPQHF. CDR3 DNA sequence: TGTGCCAGCAGCCAGCAACGGGGAGGTCAGCCCCAGCATTTT.

This sequence joins TRBV4-1 and TRBJ2-4; 7 bases agree with TRBD1. The CDR3 runs 14 residues. V dropped 3 bases and J dropped 7; count of bases not matched to a gene: 6. Germline assignment: CDR1 MGHRA and CDR2 YSYEKL. DNA of the CDR3: TGCGCCAGCAGCCAGACGGGACAGAGGAACATTCAGTACTTC. The encoded protein is CASSQTGQRNIQYF.

The V call is TRBV5-1, the J call TRBJ2-7, with TRBD1 matching 7 bases. CDR3 size: 15 residues. J lost 2 bases, V lost 4 bases, and 9 bases had no gene match. Germline loops: CDR1 SGHRS, CDR2 YFSETQ. The CDR3 sequence: CASSGTGTAPYEQYF. As DNA, the CDR3 is TGCGCCAGCAGCGGAACCGGGACAGCACCCTACGAGCAGTACTTC.

The CDR3 protein is CSARQGSRTEAFF. The CDR3 DNA reads TGCAGCGCAAGACAGGGGAGTAGGACTGAAGCTTTCTTT. V is TRBV29-1 and J is TRBJ1-1; 8 bases map to TRBD1. This CDR3 comprises 13 residues. V gave up 7 bases and J gave up 5 bases; unmatched junction bases: 9. The germline CDR1 and CDR2 sequences are SQVTM and ANQGSEA.

The chain recombines TRBV5-4 with TRBJ1-3; tentative D call: TRBD1 (5 bases). The V and J ends lost 2 bases and 8 bases respectively, with 8 bases between them. The CDR3 totals 12 residues. The germline CDR1 and CDR2 sequences are SGHNT and YYREEE (reference sequence). CDR3 amino acids: CASSFIGDTIYF. In DNA, the CDR3 is TGTGCCAGCAGCTTTATAGGGGACACCATATATTTT.